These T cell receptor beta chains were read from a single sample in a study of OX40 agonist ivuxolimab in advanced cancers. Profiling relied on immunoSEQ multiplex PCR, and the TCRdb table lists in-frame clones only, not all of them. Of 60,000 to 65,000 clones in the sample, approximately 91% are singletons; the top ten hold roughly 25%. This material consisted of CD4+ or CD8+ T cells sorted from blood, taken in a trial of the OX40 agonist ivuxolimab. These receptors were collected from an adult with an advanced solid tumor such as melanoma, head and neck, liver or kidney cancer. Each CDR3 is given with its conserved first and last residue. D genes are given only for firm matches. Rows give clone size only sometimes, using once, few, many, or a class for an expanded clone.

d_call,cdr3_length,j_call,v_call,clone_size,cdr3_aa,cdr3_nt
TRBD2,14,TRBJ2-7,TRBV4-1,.,CASSQQRELDEQYF,TGCGCCAGCAGCCAACAGCGGGAGCTCGACGAGCAGTACTTC
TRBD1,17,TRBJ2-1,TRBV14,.,CASSHDGTGASYNEQFF,TGTGCCAGCAGCCACGACGGGACAGGGGCCTCCTACAATGAGCAGTTCTTC
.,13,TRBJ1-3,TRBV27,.,CASDRGSGNTIYF,TGTGCCAGCGACCGGGGCTCTGGAAACACCATATATTTT
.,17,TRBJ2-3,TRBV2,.,CASRGTDGRKSTDTQYF,TGTGCCAGCAGGGGGACGGATGGGCGGAAGAGCACAGATACGCAGTATTTT
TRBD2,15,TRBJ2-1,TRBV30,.,CAWGPGLAPNNEQFF,TGTGCCTGGGGACCGGGACTAGCCCCCAACAATGAGCAGTTCTTC
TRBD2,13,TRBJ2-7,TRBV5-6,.,CASRTSGTYEQYF,TGTGCCAGCAGGACTAGCGGTACCTACGAGCAGTACTTC
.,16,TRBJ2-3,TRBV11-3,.,CASSPSTDLSSDTQYF,TGTGCCAGCAGCCCTAGTACCGATTTGAGTTCAGATACGCAGTATTTT
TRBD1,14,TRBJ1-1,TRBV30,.,CAWSAGTGDTEAFF,TGTGCCTGGAGTGCCGGGACAGGGGATACTGAAGCTTTCTTT
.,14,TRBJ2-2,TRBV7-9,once,CASSSLRLAGELFF,TGTGCCAGCAGCTCCCTTCGGCTGGCCGGGGAGCTGTTTTTT
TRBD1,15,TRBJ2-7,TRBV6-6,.,CASSNPGQGSYEQYF,TGTGCCAGCAGCAACCCGGGACAGGGGTCCTACGAGCAGTACTTC
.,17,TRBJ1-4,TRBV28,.,CASRTVFSGTHNEKLFF,TGTGCCAGCAGGACAGTTTTCAGCGGGACCCACAATGAAAAACTGTTTTTT
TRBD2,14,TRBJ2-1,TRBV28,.,CASSELAEYNEQFF,TGTGCCAGCAGCGAACTAGCGGAATACAATGAGCAGTTCTTC
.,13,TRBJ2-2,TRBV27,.,CASTSGGHGELFF,TGTGCCAGCACCAGCGGCGGTCACGGGGAGCTGTTTTTT
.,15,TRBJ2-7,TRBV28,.,CASSLGGDPSYEQYF,TGTGCCAGCAGTTTGGGGGGAGACCCCTCCTACGAGCAGTACTTC
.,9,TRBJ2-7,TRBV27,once,CASSSEQYF,TGTGCCAGCAGTTCCGAGCAGTACTTC
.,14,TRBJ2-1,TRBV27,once,CASSFTGNYNEQFF,TGTGCCAGCAGTTTCACCGGGAACTACAATGAGCAGTTCTTC
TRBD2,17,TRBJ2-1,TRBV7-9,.,CASSSEGLAGVYNEQFF,TGTGCCAGCAGCTCCGAGGGACTAGCGGGAGTCTACAATGAGCAGTTCTTC
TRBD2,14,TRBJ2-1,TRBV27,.,CASSLGGIRNEQFF,TGTGCCAGCAGTTTGGGGGGGATACGCAATGAGCAGTTCTTC
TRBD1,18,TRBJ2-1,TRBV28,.,CASSQPGQGIFSYNEQFF,TGTGCCAGCAGTCAGCCGGGACAGGGAATATTCTCCTACAATGAGCAGTTCTTC
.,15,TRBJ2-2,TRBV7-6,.,CASSSGTASTGELFF,TGTGCCAGCAGCTCCGGGACTGCGAGCACCGGGGAGCTGTTTTTT
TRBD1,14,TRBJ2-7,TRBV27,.,CASSLSTGVYEQYF,TGTGCCAGCAGTTTATCTACAGGGGTTTACGAGCAGTACTTC
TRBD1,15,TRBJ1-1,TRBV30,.,CAWSVPWDRVTEAFF,TGTGCCTGGAGTGTTCCGTGGGACAGGGTCACTGAAGCTTTCTTT
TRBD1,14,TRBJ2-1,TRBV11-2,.,CASSRDRQSLWQFF,TGTGCCAGCAGCAGGGACAGGCAGTCACTTTGGCAGTTCTTC
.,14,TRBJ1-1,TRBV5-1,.,CASSSAGDSTEAFF,TGCGCCAGCAGCTCGGCGGGGGATAGCACTGAAGCTTTCTTT
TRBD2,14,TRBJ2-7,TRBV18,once,CASSLAGGSYEQYF,TGTGCCAGCTCACTAGCGGGAGGATCCTACGAGCAGTACTTC
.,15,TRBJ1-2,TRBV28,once,CASSPPGDFNYGYTF,TGTGCCAGCAGCCCACCCGGTGACTTTAACTATGGCTACACCTTC
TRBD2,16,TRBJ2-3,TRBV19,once,CASDAGWGGSTDTQYF,TGTGCCAGCGATGCCGGCTGGGGGGGGAGCACAGATACGCAGTATTTT
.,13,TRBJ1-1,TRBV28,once,CASRPRGITEAFF,TGTGCCAGCAGACCTCGGGGGATCACTGAAGCTTTCTTT
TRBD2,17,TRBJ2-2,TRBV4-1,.,CASSLKGGSLYTGELFF,TGCGCCAGCAGCCTAAAGGGAGGGAGTCTATACACCGGGGAGCTGTTTTTT
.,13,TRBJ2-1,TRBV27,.,CASSLFPPNEQFF,TGTGCCAGCAGCCTCTTCCCCCCCAATGAGCAGTTCTTC
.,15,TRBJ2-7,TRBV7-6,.,CASSLGAAGSYEQYF,TGTGCCAGCAGCTTGGGTGCGGCGGGATCCTACGAGCAGTACTTC
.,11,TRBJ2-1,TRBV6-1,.,CASSPGNEQFF,TGTGCCAGCAGTCCGGGGAATGAGCAGTTCTTC
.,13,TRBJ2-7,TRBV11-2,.,CASSFGRTYEQYF,TGTGCCAGCAGCTTCGGGAGAACGTACGAGCAGTACTTC
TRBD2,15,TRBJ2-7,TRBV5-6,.,CASSFEAGGPEEQYF,TGTGCCAGCAGCTTCGAAGCGGGAGGGCCTGAGGAGCAGTACTTC
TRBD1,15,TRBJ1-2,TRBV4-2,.,CASSQGQGANYGYTF,TGTGCCAGCAGCCAAGGACAGGGGGCTAACTATGGCTACACCTTC
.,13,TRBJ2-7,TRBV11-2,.,CASSFSRSNEQYF,TGTGCCAGCAGCTTTTCCAGGTCGAACGAGCAGTACTTC
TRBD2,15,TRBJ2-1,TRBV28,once,CASSQTSGSWDEQFF,TGTGCCAGCAGTCAGACTAGCGGGAGTTGGGATGAGCAGTTCTTC
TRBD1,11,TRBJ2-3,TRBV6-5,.,CASSDRVAQYF,TGTGCCAGCAGTGACAGGGTCGCGCAGTATTTT
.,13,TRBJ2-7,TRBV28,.,CASSFRQVGEQYF,TGTGCCAGCAGTTTCCGACAGGTGGGCGAGCAGTACTTC
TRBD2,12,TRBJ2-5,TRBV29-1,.,CSVRRGGETQYF,TGCAGCGTTCGGCGGGGGGGGGAGACCCAGTACTTC